The clone carrying this TCR beta chain showed up just a few times. Each CDR3 protein is one row after TCRdb ran MiXCR on the RT-PCR reads. The sample lists approximately 480,000 distinct CDR3 sequences, 10% to 11% occurring once. The data were taken from a study of response to subunit inactivated influenza vaccine. Germline V gene lookup returns CDR1 SGHTA and CDR2 FQGNSA. The CDR3 loop spans 15 amino acids. The V gene lost 5 bases and the J gene lost 2 bases, with 15 bases spanning the gap. The chain links TRBV7-2 to TRBJ2-5, with TRBD1 as a possible D gene (6 bases). The source of this sequence is a man aged 50-60 years who received an inactivated influenza vaccine. The source was PBMCs from blood, collected 40 to 50 days after vaccination. CDR3 coding DNA: TGTGCCAGCAGCACCCAGGGGAGTGGGCAAGAGACCCAGTACTTC. It encodes CASSTQGSGQETQYF.